This record covers a single T cell receptor beta chain. Its matching antigen is unknown. In the PCR, 60 Vbeta and 13 Jbeta primers were used. Only in-frame clones appear in the TCRdb table, and some are missing; sequencing was by immunoSEQ multiplex PCR. The sample consists of roughly 150,000 clones, approximately 84% of them appearing once. This CDR3 has 12 residues. V trimming: 4 bases; J trimming: 6 bases; junction bases outside the gene matches: 4. Germline CDR1 is SGHDT and CDR2 is YYEEEE. This sample was included in a study of cytomegalovirus exposure and HLA in healthy donors. Study-level points and caveats: TCR beta V segments were, for the most part, productive about 87% or about 30% of the time in an earlier analysis. Judged likely to be a sequencing artifact was a cluster of highly shared sequence variants. Investigators reported 164 TCR beta chains as tied to cytomegalovirus.

This sequence originates from a man aged 25 to 40 in good health and CMV-seropositive. The sample consisted of PBMCs. This rearrangement joins TRBV5-6 to TRBJ2-7; 7 bases are a match to TRBD2. The CDR3 nucleotides are TGTGCCAGCAGCCCCGGACTAGGCGAGCAGTACTTC. Translated, it gives CASSPGLGEQYF.